The 26 T cell receptor beta chains given below trace back to one sample, sequenced in a study of molecular identifiers for immune sequencing clone quantification. TCRdb used MiXCR to reprocess the PCR reads, holding one entry per CDR3 protein. The sample carries some 320,000 distinct CDR3 sequences, roughly 24% recorded once. Sequencing was carried out using naive CD8+ T cells from blood, with Jurkat cell RNA spiked in. The subset here: FACS-sorted CD8+CD4-CCR7+CD45RA+ naive T cells. All receptors come from a human donor in good health. Some libraries in this study had Jurkat cell RNA spiked in.

This clonotype has at least ten counts. The chain is built from TRBV5-1 and TRBJ2-7; D remains ambiguous. CDR1 SGHRS and CDR2 YFSETQ come from the germline V gene. V lost 6 bases and J lost 2, with 6 bases in between. The CDR3 sequence is 11 residues long. The CDR3 region has the DNA TGCGCCAGCAAAGCCGCCTACGAGCAGTACTTC. It specifies CASKAAYEQYF.

This clonotype was counted a few times. V and J are TRBV6-6 and TRBJ1-2; 8 bases line up with TRBD1. The junction had 11 bases not matched to a gene; V was cut back by 2 bases and J by 0 bases. CDR3 size: 18 residues. The germline V gene encodes CDR1 MNHNY and CDR2 SVGAGI (reference sequence). The CDR3 nucleotides read TGTGCCAGCAGTTACACACCACTGACAGGGGCCGCTAACTATGGCTACACCTTC. It specifies CASSYTPLTGAANYGYTF.

This clonotype has more than one count but fewer than ten. The gene calls are TRBV25-1 and TRBJ2-7, with D possibly matching TRBD1 (5 bases). Germline assignment: CDR1 MGHDK and CDR2 SYGVNS. CDR3 length equals 17 residues. V lost 4 bases to trimming and J lost 0 bases, with 19 bases between them. As DNA, the CDR3 is TGTGCCAGCAGTGCCTCCCCTGGGGCAGGATTCTCCTACGAGCAGTACTTC. It codes for CASSASPGAGFSYEQYF.

This clonotype appeared a few times. The chain recombines TRBV24-1 with TRBJ2-1; a possible D gene is TRBD1 (5 bases). Germline V gene lookup returns CDR1 KGHDR and CDR2 SFDVKD. With 2 bases removed from V and 6 bases from J, the gap between germline ends came to 10 bases. The CDR3 consists of 14 residues. CDR3 amino acids: CATSDSGRVNEQFF. The DNA for the CDR3 is TGTGCCACCAGTGATTCTGGCAGGGTCAATGAGCAGTTCTTC.

At least ten counts were recorded for this clonotype. This chain joins TRBV7-9 and TRBJ1-1, with D perhaps matching TRBD1 (6 bases). Per germline, CDR1 SEHNR and CDR2 FQNEAQ (reference sequence). This CDR3 is built from 14 residues. The V and J ends lost 5 bases and 0 bases respectively, with 10 bases between them. The CDR3 is CASSPQGMNTEAFF. CDR3 nucleotide sequence: TGTGCCAGCAGCCCCCAGGGGATGAACACTGAAGCTTTCTTT.

This clonotype was seen many times. The chain couples TRBV7-6 to TRBJ2-3; D is possibly TRBD2 (6 bases). V lost 1 base to trimming and J lost 11 bases, with 22 bases between them. The V gene's germline CDR1 is SGHVS and CDR2 FNYEAQ. This CDR3 spans 16 amino acids. The CDR3 is CASSLDWRGEGYEQYF. The CDR3 nucleotides read TGTGCCAGCAGCTTAGATTGGAGGGGTGAAGGGTATGAGCAGTATTTT.

This clonotype was seen just once. One end of the junction does not line up with germline, which may come from a read error. The chain recombines TRBV6-5 with TRBJ1-1; possibly TRBD1 for D (6 bases). CDR3 length: 16 residues. Looked up from germline, CDR1 is MNHEY and CDR2 is SVGAGI. The CDR3 loop is CASSLGAFSPNTGAFF. The CDR3 nucleotides are TGTGCCAGCAGTCTGGGGGCCTTTTCCCCGAACACTGGAGCTTTCTTT.

This clonotype came up a few times. V and J are TRBV6-1 and TRBJ2-1; 8 nucleotides match TRBD2. Looked up from germline, CDR1 is MNHNS and CDR2 is SASEGT. The CDR3 is 15 amino acids. J lost 7 bases, V lost 6 bases, and 11 bases had no gene match. The CDR3 DNA follows: TGTGCCAGCAGGGAGGCGAGCGGGAGTGGGAATGAGCAGTTCTTC. Protein: CASREASGSGNEQFF.

In regard to this clonotype: This sequence may be a read error, since a much larger clone differs from it by one base. The rearrangement uses TRBV29-1 and TRBJ2-1, with no clear D. The CDR3 has 14 amino acids. Germline CDR1 reads SQVTM; CDR2 reads ANQGSEA. The CDR3 sequence: CGVEDQLGYNEQFF. In DNA form, the CDR3 reads TGCGGCGTTGAAGATCAGCTGGGTTACAATGAGCAGTTCTTC.

The chain recombines TRBV11-2 with TRBJ2-1; 11 bases are a match to TRBD2. The CDR3 totals 16 residues. V lost 3 bases, J lost 6 bases, and 7 bases stayed unmatched. Germline-derived CDR1 and CDR2 are SGHAT and FQNNGV. The CDR3 bases are TGTGCCAGCAGCTTGAGACTAGCGGGGTTGGGCAATGAGCAGTTCTTC. Translation: CASSLRLAGLGNEQFF.

In its sample, this clonotype was seen a few times. V usage is TRBV3-1 and J usage is TRBJ2-2; TRBD1 is a possible D gene (6 bases). The CDR3 length is 16 residues. Germline V gene data show CDR1 as LGHDT and CDR2 as YNNKEL (reference sequence). V was clipped by 5 bases and J by 2 bases, with 15 bases between them. The CDR3 sequence: CASSTRNRVNTGELFF. The CDR3 DNA sequence: TGTGCCAGCAGCACGAGAAACAGGGTTAACACCGGGGAGCTGTTTTTT.

This clonotype was observed at least ten times. The V gene is TRBV3-1, the J gene TRBJ2-3, with D uncertain. Germline V gives CDR1 LGHDT, CDR2 YNNKEL (reference sequence). The V gene lost 3 bases and the J gene lost 4 bases, with 8 bases spanning the gap. The CDR3 covers 13 residues. The DNA of the CDR3 is TGTGCCAGCAGCCAGATACGGGCAGATACGCAGTATTTT. Its protein is CASSQIRADTQYF.

Points on this clonotype: A much larger clone lies a single base off, so this may be a read error. The rearrangement joins TRBV4-1 to TRBJ1-5; 7 bases fit TRBD1. The CDR3 covers 15 residues. The germline CDR1 and CDR2 sequences are MGHRA and YSYEKL. V lost 0 bases, J lost 6 bases, and 5 bases stayed unmatched. Here the CDR3 reads CASSQDRGPAQPQHF. The DNA of the CDR3 is TGCGCCAGCAGCCAAGATAGGGGGCCGGCTCAGCCCCAGCATTTT.

With regard to this clonotype: A much larger clone lies a single base off, so this may be a read error. The V and J genes are TRBV5-1 and TRBJ2-7; possible D gene TRBD1, 6 bases. The DNA end favors TRBJ2-1, so the J call may be wrong. Germline CDR1 is SGHRS and CDR2 is YFSETQ. The length of the CDR3 is 12 residues. CDR3 region: CASSAGVYEQFF. CDR3 DNA sequence: TGCGCCAGCAGCGCAGGGGTCTACGAGCAGTTCTTC.

This clonotype came up a few times. The chain carries TRBV4-1 and TRBJ2-7; 11 nucleotides agree with TRBD2. V lost 2 bases and J lost 6; bases outside the gene matches: 6. There are 15 residues in the CDR3. CDR1 and CDR2 (germline): MGHRA, YSYEKL. The CDR3 protein is CASSQTSGSGAEQYF. In DNA form, the CDR3 reads TGCGCCAGCAGCCAAACTAGCGGGAGTGGAGCCGAGCAGTACTTC.

This clonotype came up a few times. J is TRBJ2-1 and V is TRBV5-1, with 10 bases identical to TRBD2. Germline V lookup: CDR1 SGHRS, CDR2 YFSETQ. This CDR3 is built from 16 residues. J gave up 6 bases and V 4 bases, and 10 bases lay outside the gene matches. The CDR3 reads CASSPGQREGLNEQFF. The DNA for the CDR3 is TGCGCCAGCAGCCCCGGTCAGCGGGAGGGCCTCAATGAGCAGTTCTTC.

This clonotype was seen a handful of times. This may be a read error: a much more frequent sequence differs by one nucleotide. This chain links TRBV7-2 with TRBJ2-3, with a possible D match to TRBD2 (5 bases). The CDR3 is made up of 16 amino acids. Germline CDR1 SGHTA, CDR2 FQGNSA. V shed 7 bases and J shed 0 bases, with 17 bases lying between them. For the CDR3, the DNA is TGTGCCAGCACCCCCCAGTTAGCGCCCAGCACAGATACGCAGTATTTT. Translated, it gives CASTPQLAPSTDTQYF.

At least ten counts were recorded for this clonotype. The chain combines TRBV29-1 with TRBJ2-6; 8 bases agree with TRBD1. J lost 0 bases, V lost 1 base, and 8 bases had no gene match. The CDR3 contains 18 residues. CDR1 and CDR2 from the germline V gene are SQVTM and ANQGSEA. CDR3 DNA: TGCAGCGTTGAAGGCGCAACAGGGGGTAGCTCTGGGGCCAACGTCCTGACTTTC. Amino acids: CSVEGATGGSSGANVLTF.

This clonotype was recorded many times. The chain employs TRBV7-9 and TRBJ2-1; D is undetermined. Germline V lookup: CDR1 SEHNR, CDR2 FQNEAQ (reference sequence). The CDR3 totals 13 residues. The V gene lost 6 bases and the J gene lost 7 bases, with 13 bases spanning the gap. In DNA, the CDR3 is TGTGCCAGCAGGAGGCCGCCGGTAAATGAGCAGTTCTTC. Translated, it gives CASRRPPVNEQFF.

This clonotype was detected many times. This chain uses TRBV5-1 with TRBJ2-5, with TRBD1 as a possible D gene (6 bases). The germline gives CDR1 SGHRS, CDR2 YFSETQ. The CDR3 has 14 amino acids. V lost 0 bases, J lost 7 bases, and 13 bases lay in between. As DNA, the CDR3 is TGCGCCAGCAGCTTGGATACAGGGATGGGGACCCAGTACTTC. This gives the protein CASSLDTGMGTQYF.

Of note for this clonotype: Given a much more abundant clone one base away, this may be a read error. The chain has TRBV20-1 and TRBJ2-3, with TRBD1 identical over 10 bases. CDR1 DFQATT and CDR2 SNEGSKA come from the germline V gene (reference sequence). This CDR3 contains 14 residues. The CDR3 coding sequence is TGTGGGACAGGGGTCACCTTAGATACAGATACGCAGTATTTT. Its protein is CGTGVTLDTDTQYF.

This clonotype was seen at least ten times. The chain carries TRBV5-4 and TRBJ2-4; D uncertain. V lost 2 bases and J 0 bases, leaving 6 bases between the germline ends. Germline V lookup: CDR1 SGHNT, CDR2 YYREEE (reference sequence). This CDR3 is built from 14 residues. The CDR3 loop is CASSLGIAKNIQYF. The CDR3 nucleotides are TGTGCCAGCAGCTTAGGTATAGCCAAAAACATTCAGTACTTC.

The chain carries TRBV6-5 and TRBJ2-7, with 10 nucleotides matching TRBD1. From germline, CDR1 is MNHEY and CDR2 SVGAGI. The junction had 8 bases not matched to a gene; V was cut back by 1 base and J by 5 bases. The CDR3 runs 16 residues. The CDR3 sequence: CASSYYGQGEGDEQYF. CDR3 coding DNA: TGTGCCAGCAGTTACTACGGACAGGGGGAAGGAGACGAGCAGTACTTC.

This clonotype was seen ten or more times. This rearrangement joins TRBV6-6 to TRBJ1-5; no clear D gene. Germline V gives CDR1 MNHNY, CDR2 SVGAGI (reference sequence). Trimming removed 4 bases from V and 0 bases from J, with 4 bases in between. CDR3 length: 13 amino acids. This chain's CDR3 is CASSFYSNQPQHF. CDR3 DNA: TGTGCCAGCAGTTTCTATAGCAATCAGCCCCAGCATTTT.

This clonotype was counted at least ten times. J is TRBJ1-1 and V is TRBV29-1; no definite D call. Trimming pared 7 bases from V and 4 bases from J, leaving 13 bases between. CDR3 size: 12 residues. Germline V gene lookup returns CDR1 SQVTM and CDR2 ANQGSEA. In nucleotides, the CDR3 is TGCAGCGCGACGTTTCAGTTCACTGAAGCTTTCTTT. Residues: CSATFQFTEAFF. The whole variable domain, remainder taken from reference TRBV29-1 and TRBJ1-1, is SAVISQKPSRDICQRGTSLTIQCQVDSQVTMMFWYRQQPGQSLTLIATANQGSEATYESGFVIDKFPISRPNLTFSTLTVSNMSPEDSSIYLCSATFQFTEAFFGQGTRLTVV.

Of note for this clonotype: This may be a read error: a much more frequent sequence differs by one nucleotide. The genes are TRBV7-9 and TRBJ2-5; maybe TRBD2 (5 bases). Germline-derived CDR1 and CDR2 are SEHNR and FQNEAQ (reference sequence). This CDR3 region has 15 residues. CDR3 protein: CVSSPLLGVQETQYF. The CDR3 bases are TGTGTCAGCAGCCCCCTCCTCGGGGTTCAAGAGACCCAGTACTTC.